The rows below give T cell receptor beta chains drawn from one sample of a study of blood T cell repertoires in COVID-19. The method was immunoSEQ multiplex PCR; TCRdb's version includes in-frame clones alone and lacks a portion of them. Among 100,000 to 150,000 clones listed, approximately 81% were seen once. Sequenced sample: peripheral blood. The origin of the receptors is a man aged 40-50 years with active or convalescent COVID-19. Both conserved end residues are part of each CDR3. D genes are given only for firm matches. Clone sizes are given selectively: once, few, many, or a class where the clone is expanded.

d_gene	abundance	v_gene	j_gene	CDR3aa	CDR3nt
NA	once	TRBV7-9	TRBJ1-1	CASSPIPLQGLYEAFF	TGTGCCAGCAGCCCCATTCCGCTGCAGGGCCTTTATGAAGCTTTCTTT
TRBD1	NA	TRBV6-5	TRBJ2-3	CASSGNRGVTDTQYF	TGTGCCAGCAGCGGAAACAGGGGGGTCACAGATACGCAGTATTTT
NA	NA	TRBV11-2	TRBJ2-7	CASSHYEQYF	TGTGCCAGCAGCCACTACGAGCAGTACTTC
TRBD1	NA	TRBV10-3	TRBJ1-6	CAIKETGGSPLHF	TGTGCCATCAAGGAGACAGGGGGTTCACCCCTCCACTTT
NA	NA	TRBV11-1	TRBJ2-1	CASSFGHSSYNEQFF	TGTGCCAGCAGCTTTGGACACTCCTCCTACAATGAGCAGTTCTTC
TRBD1	once	TRBV5-4	TRBJ1-2	CASSPNGQGHYGYTF	TGTGCCAGCAGCCCTAACGGACAGGGCCACTATGGCTACACCTTC
TRBD1	NA	TRBV28	TRBJ2-2	CASMTGGNTGELFF	TGTGCCAGCATGACAGGGGGGAACACCGGGGAGCTGTTTTTT
NA	NA	TRBV19	TRBJ2-5	CASRGGWVETQYF	TGTGCCAGCAGGGGCGGATGGGTGGAGACCCAGTACTTC
NA	NA	TRBV27	TRBJ1-1	CASSLIGGEAFF	TGTGCCAGCAGTTTGATTGGCGGTGAAGCTTTCTTT
NA	NA	TRBV28	TRBJ1-1	CASTYLLNTEAFF	TGTGCCAGCACCTATTTATTGAACACTGAAGCTTTCTTT
TRBD2	NA	TRBV7-9	TRBJ2-5	CASSPREEMETQYF	TGTGCCAGCAGCCCCCGGGAGGAGATGGAGACCCAGTACTTC
NA	once	TRBV6-5	TRBJ2-7	CASRQSRGEQYF	TGTGCCAGCAGGCAGTCTAGGGGAGAGCAGTACTTC
TRBD2	few	TRBV24-1	TRBJ2-3	CATSDPDSTSGRAGDTQYF	TGTGCCACCAGTGATCCTGACTCGACTAGCGGGAGGGCCGGAGATACGCAGTATTTT
NA	NA	TRBV4-1	TRBJ2-7	CASSQAFDSSSYEQYF	TGCGCCAGCAGCCAAGCCTTCGACAGTTCATCCTACGAGCAGTACTTC
TRBD1	NA	TRBV3-1/TRBV3-2	TRBJ1-5	CASSPGDRDSQPQHF	TGTGCCAGCAGCCCGGGGGACAGGGATAGTCAGCCCCAGCATTTT
NA	NA	TRBV21-1	TRBJ2-3	CASSICRDRGTDTQYF	TGTGCCAGCAGCATCTGCCGGGACAGGGGGACAGATACGCAGTATTTT
NA	NA	TRBV7-3	TRBJ2-7	CAPRGAKTDYEQYF	TGTGCCCCCCGGGGAGCCAAAACCGACTACGAGCAGTACTTC
TRBD1	NA	TRBV28	TRBJ2-7	CASRRRDSSYEQYF	TGTGCCAGCAGGCGCAGGGACAGTTCCTACGAGCAGTACTTC
TRBD1	few	TRBV30	TRBJ1-1	CAWRAGGLTEAFF	TGTGCCTGGAGGGCAGGGGGACTGACTGAAGCTTTCTTT
TRBD2	NA	TRBV4-1	TRBJ2-6	CASSPEGRAGANVLTF	TGCGCCAGCAGCCCAGAAGGGAGGGCTGGGGCCAACGTCCTGACTTTC
NA	NA	TRBV14	TRBJ1-1	CASSHYRAPNTEAFF	TGTGCCAGCAGCCACTACAGGGCCCCGAACACTGAAGCTTTCTTT
NA	once	TRBV5-1	TRBJ1-2	CASRLDPLYPYTF	TGCGCCAGCCGTCTAGACCCCCTGTACCCCTACACCTTC
TRBD1	NA	TRBV5-1	TRBJ2-7	CASSLFGQGVYYEQYF	TGCGCCAGCAGCTTGTTCGGACAGGGTGTTTACTACGAGCAGTACTTC
TRBD1	NA	TRBV6-5	TRBJ1-2	CASRLGQGNGYTF	TGTGCCAGCAGGCTGGGACAGGGGAATGGCTACACCTTC
NA	few	TRBV3-1/TRBV3-2	TRBJ2-7	CASSSRQQSSYEQYF	TGTGCCAGCAGCTCTAGACAGCAATCCTCCTACGAGCAGTACTTC
NA	NA	TRBV19	TRBJ2-7	CASSPSYTYEQYF	TGTGCCAGTAGTCCGAGTTATACCTACGAGCAGTACTTC
TRBD2	once	TRBV29-1	TRBJ2-3	CSVDLDRIAGEADTQYF	TGCAGCGTTGATTTAGATAGGATAGCGGGAGAGGCAGATACGCAGTATTTT
TRBD1	NA	TRBV7-9	TRBJ1-1	CASSPVQGATEAFF	TGTGCCAGCAGCCCTGTGCAGGGGGCGACTGAAGCTTTCTTT
TRBD1	NA	TRBV7-9	TRBJ1-5	CASSSTGTGWEPQHF	TGTGCCAGCAGCTCTACCGGGACAGGGTGGGAGCCCCAGCATTTT
TRBD2	NA	TRBV4-2	TRBJ2-1	CASSQDRAGEYNEQFF	TGTGCCAGCAGCCAAGATCGGGCGGGGGAGTACAATGAGCAGTTCTTC
NA	NA	TRBV29-1	TRBJ2-7	CSVGPQGVHEQYF	TGCAGCGTTGGGCCGCAGGGTGTCCACGAGCAGTACTTC